Shown below are 21 T cell receptor beta chains from a single sample sequenced in a study of shared clonotypes between healthy human individuals. The data were produced by immunoSEQ multiplex PCR, yet TCRdb's version contains in-frame clones alone and is incomplete. This table holds over a million clones, around 98% found once. Sequenced material: naive CD4+ T cells sorted from blood. Subset specified: CD45RA+ positively selected. The receptors originated from a man aged 25-40 years in good health.

V gene TRBV29-1 combines with J gene TRBJ2-7; D is tentatively TRBD1 or TRBD2 (5 bases each). CDR1 and CDR2 (germline): SQVTM, ANQGSEA. CDR3 length equals 13 residues. V lost 7 bases and J 6 bases, leaving 19 bases between the germline ends. The CDR3 reads CSGRRDVSSEQYF. The CDR3 nucleotides read TGCAGCGGACGACGGGACGTTAGTAGCGAGCAGTACTTC.

This clone was seen just once. The chain couples TRBV7-9 to TRBJ1-4; no clear D gene. The CDR3 consists of 15 residues. V was clipped by 3 bases and J by 8 bases, with 16 bases between them. Germline values: CDR1 SEHNR, CDR2 FQNEAQ (reference sequence). The CDR3 DNA is TGTGCCAGCAGCTTCGGAACGGGGTCTCGCGAAAAACTGTTTTTT. Its protein product is CASSFGTGSREKLFF.

The genes are TRBV5-1 and TRBJ2-5, with TRBD2 identical over 8 bases. The CDR3 spans 15 residues. CDR1 and CDR2 from the germline V gene are SGHRS and YFSETQ. With V trimmed by 0 bases and J by 4 bases, 5 bases remained unmatched. CDR3 sequence (DNA): TGCGCCAGCAGCTTGGGGGGACTAGTAACAGAGACCCAGTACTTC. It translates to CASSLGGLVTETQYF.

The chain is built from TRBV28 and TRBJ1-1; D is unclear. The V end lost 6 bases, the J end lost 0 bases, and 11 bases lay between the germline ends. Germline assignment: CDR1 MDHEN and CDR2 SYDVKM. The CDR3 runs 14 residues. The CDR3 is CASSSRPMNTEAFF. Written as DNA, the CDR3 is TGTGCCAGCAGCTCCAGACCAATGAACACTGAAGCTTTCTTT.

This chain joins TRBV18 and TRBJ1-1; TRBD1 matches 8 bases. The CDR3 runs to 15 residues. Germline V CDR1 and CDR2: KGHSH, LQKENI. V dropped 2 bases and J dropped 2; count of bases not matched to a gene: 4. DNA of the CDR3: TGTGCCAGCTCACCAGCGACAGGGGATAACACTGAAGCTTTCTTT. This gives the protein CASSPATGDNTEAFF. Using reference TRBV18 and TRBJ1-1 for the parts outside the CDR3, the full variable domain is NAGVMQNPRHLVRRRGQEARLRCSPMKGHSHVYWYRQLPEEGLKFMVYLQKENIIDESGMPKERFSAEFPKEGPSILRIQQVVRGDSAAYFCASSPATGDNTEAFFGQGTRLTVV.

This chain connects TRBV5-6 to TRBJ2-7; D uncertain. This CDR3 has 15 amino acids. Germline V CDR1 and CDR2: SGHDT, YYEEEE. Trimming took 3 bases from V and 0 from J, leaving 13 bases between them. This chain's CDR3 is CASSSRHRLSYEQYF. The DNA for the CDR3 is TGTGCCAGCAGCTCGAGACACAGACTCTCCTACGAGCAGTACTTC.

This chain links TRBV27 with TRBJ2-3; 12 bases agree with TRBD2. The length of the CDR3 is 16 residues. Germline-derived CDR1 and CDR2 are MNHEY and SMNVEV (reference sequence). Trimming removed 3 bases from V and 12 bases from J; junction bases left unmatched: 13. The CDR3 loop is CASSFSTSGGLIRQYF. Here the CDR3 DNA reads TGTGCCAGCAGTTTCTCGACTAGCGGGGGTCTAATTCGCCAGTATTTT.

J is TRBJ2-7 and V is TRBV18; 11 bases are shared with TRBD2. The V segment lost 6 bases and the J segment 2 bases; nucleotides outside the gene matches: 6. This CDR3 has 15 amino acids. Per the germline V gene, CDR1 is KGHSH and CDR2 is LQKENI. CDR3: CASSPTSGTTYEQYF. DNA of the CDR3: TGTGCCAGCTCTCCGACTAGCGGGACTACCTACGAGCAGTACTTC.

The chain couples TRBV19 to TRBJ2-2, with 7 bases identical to TRBD1. Looked up from germline, CDR1 is LNHDA and CDR2 is SQIVND (reference sequence). V shed 3 bases, J shed 5 bases, and the junction held 12 bases outside the gene matches. The CDR3 is 17 amino acids. The CDR3 reads CASSMPTRDSYTGELFF. The CDR3 bases are TGTGCCAGTAGTATGCCGACCCGGGACAGTTATACCGGGGAGCTGTTTTTT. The full variable domain, completed using reference TRBV19 and TRBJ2-2, is DGGITQSPKYLFRKEGQNVTLSCEQNLNHDAMYWYRQDPGQGLRLIYYSQIVNDFQKGDIAEGYSVSREKKESFPLTVTSAQKNPTAFYLCASSMPTRDSYTGELFFGEGSRLTVL.

The genes are TRBV20-1 and TRBJ1-1, with no clear D. Germline CDR1 DFQATT, CDR2 SNEGSKA (reference sequence). Trimming cost V 3 bases and J 3 bases, with 5 bases left between them. The CDR3 has 11 amino acids. In nucleotides, the CDR3 is TGCAGTGCTAGCGTGGACACTGAAGCTTTCTTT. Protein sequence: CSASVDTEAFF.

With respect to this clone: Distinct nucleotide sequences in the sample also encode this CDR3. V is TRBV5-6 and J is TRBJ1-1; tentatively, D is TRBD1 (6 bases). There are 13 residues in the CDR3. Per germline, CDR1 SGHDT and CDR2 YYEEEE. With 0 bases removed from V and 3 bases from J, the gap between germline ends came to 6 bases. The CDR3 reads CASSLDRDTEAFF. The CDR3 DNA sequence: TGTGCCAGCAGCTTGGACAGGGACACTGAAGCTTTCTTT.

This chain joins TRBV9 and TRBJ1-3; D gene uncertain. V gave up 5 bases and J gave up 0 bases, with 18 bases separating them. The CDR3 has 17 amino acids. From germline, CDR1 is SGDLS and CDR2 YYNGEE. Written as DNA, the CDR3 is TGTGCCAGCAGTCCCCTCCAAGACTTCTACTCTGGAAACACCATATATTTT. This gives the protein CASSPLQDFYSGNTIYF.

The chain is built from TRBV11-3 and TRBJ2-7; D unclear. The CDR3 runs to 14 residues. Germline values: CDR1 SGHNT, CDR2 YENEEA. The germline V and J ends were trimmed by 3 bases and 3 bases, with 12 bases remaining between them. Here the CDR3 DNA reads TGTGCCAGCAGCTTCGGTGGAGTGATCTACGAGCAGTACTTC. As protein: CASSFGGVIYEQYF. Based on the CDR3 plus reference TRBV11-3 and TRBJ2-7, the full variable domain is EAGVVQSPRYKIIEKKQPVAFWCNPISGHNTLYWYLQNLGQGPELLIRYENEEAVDDSQLPKDRFSAERLKGVDSTLKIQPAELGDSAVYLCASSFGGVIYEQYFGPGTRLTVT.

This chain joins TRBV7-2 and TRBJ2-7, with TRBD2 matching 12 bases. J lost 12 bases, V lost 5 bases, and 11 bases had no gene match. This CDR3 spans 14 amino acids. Germline CDR1 SGHTA, CDR2 FQGNSA. The CDR3 DNA sequence: TGTGCCAGCAGCCAGACGACTAGCGGGAGAGATCGGTACTTC. Encoded protein: CASSQTTSGRDRYF.

The chain is built from TRBV4-1 and TRBJ2-7; D possibly uses TRBD1 or TRBD2 (5 bases each). The germline V gene has CDR1 MGHRA and CDR2 YSYEKL. The CDR3 covers 16 residues. V was clipped by 1 base and J by 3 bases, with 16 bases between them. CDR3 residues: CASSQGTGTNLYEQYF. Here the CDR3 DNA reads TGCGCCAGCAGCCAAGGTACCGGGACCAACCTCTACGAGCAGTACTTC.

The CDR3 is CASSSFKGRQPQHF. In DNA form, the CDR3 reads TGTGCCAGCAGCTCCTTCAAGGGCCGGCAGCCCCAGCATTTT. The chain couples TRBV11-2 to TRBJ1-5; D remains unclear. The CDR3 covers 14 residues. Germline CDR1 is SGHAT and CDR2 is FQNNGV. Trimming took 4 bases from V and 7 from J, leaving 14 bases between them. Full variable domain (missing parts from reference TRBV11-2 and TRBJ1-5): EAGVAQSPRYKIIEKRQSVAFWCNPISGHATLYWYQQILGQGPKLLIQFQNNGVVDDSQLPKDRFSAERLKGVDSTLKIQPAKLEDSAVYLCASSSFKGRQPQHFGDGTRLSIL.

This clone has just one count. This sequence joins TRBV5-1 and TRBJ2-1; possibly TRBD1 for D (5 bases). Looked up from germline, CDR1 is SGHRS and CDR2 is YFSETQ. Trimming took 4 bases from V and 2 from J, leaving 10 bases between them. The CDR3 covers 14 residues. Here the CDR3 reads CASSQDTTYNEQFF. CDR3 coding DNA: TGCGCCAGCAGCCAGGACACTACCTACAATGAGCAGTTCTTC. The variable domain in full, completed from reference TRBV5-1 and TRBJ2-1, reads KAGVTQTPRYLIKTRGQQVTLSCSPISGHRSVSWYQQTPGQGLQFLFEYFSETQRNKGNFPGRFSGRQFSNSRSEMNVSTLELGDSALYLCASSQDTTYNEQFFGPGTRLTVL.

The chain's CDR3 is CASSLAPASGTPYNEQFF. The CDR3 DNA reads as TGCGCCAGCAGCTTGGCGCCTGCTAGCGGGACCCCCTACAATGAGCAGTTCTTC. V and J are TRBV5-1 and TRBJ2-1; 9 bases align to TRBD2. V trimming: 0 bases; J trimming: 2 bases; junction bases outside the gene matches: 9. The CDR3 contains 18 residues. Germline assignment: CDR1 SGHRS and CDR2 YFSETQ.

The V call is TRBV7-9, the J call TRBJ1-1; a possible D gene is TRBD1 (6 bases). The V gene lost 5 bases and the J gene lost 3 bases, with 16 bases spanning the gap. This CDR3 contains 15 residues. Germline assignment: CDR1 SEHNR and CDR2 FQNEAQ (reference sequence). The CDR3 nucleotides are TGTGCCAGCAGCGGACCACAGGGTTATCACACTGAAGCTTTCTTT. Translating gives CASSGPQGYHTEAFF.

The chain joins TRBV4-1 to TRBJ2-7; 9 bases map to TRBD1. Trimming cost V 1 base and J 3 bases; bases outside gene matches: 7. Germline CDR1 and CDR2: MGHRA and YSYEKL. The CDR3 has 16 residues. The CDR3 region is CASSQGLWDRDYEQYF. In DNA, the CDR3 is TGCGCCAGCAGCCAAGGTTTGTGGGACAGGGACTACGAGCAGTACTTC.

J is TRBJ1-4 and V is TRBV7-2; no clear D. The CDR3 runs 15 residues. Germline V gene sequence: CDR1 SGHTA, CDR2 FQGNSA. V lost 5 bases and J lost 4, with 14 bases in between. CDR3: CASSEAGRSNEKLFF. CDR3 DNA: TGTGCCAGCAGCGAAGCAGGTCGGAGTAATGAAAAACTGTTTTTT.